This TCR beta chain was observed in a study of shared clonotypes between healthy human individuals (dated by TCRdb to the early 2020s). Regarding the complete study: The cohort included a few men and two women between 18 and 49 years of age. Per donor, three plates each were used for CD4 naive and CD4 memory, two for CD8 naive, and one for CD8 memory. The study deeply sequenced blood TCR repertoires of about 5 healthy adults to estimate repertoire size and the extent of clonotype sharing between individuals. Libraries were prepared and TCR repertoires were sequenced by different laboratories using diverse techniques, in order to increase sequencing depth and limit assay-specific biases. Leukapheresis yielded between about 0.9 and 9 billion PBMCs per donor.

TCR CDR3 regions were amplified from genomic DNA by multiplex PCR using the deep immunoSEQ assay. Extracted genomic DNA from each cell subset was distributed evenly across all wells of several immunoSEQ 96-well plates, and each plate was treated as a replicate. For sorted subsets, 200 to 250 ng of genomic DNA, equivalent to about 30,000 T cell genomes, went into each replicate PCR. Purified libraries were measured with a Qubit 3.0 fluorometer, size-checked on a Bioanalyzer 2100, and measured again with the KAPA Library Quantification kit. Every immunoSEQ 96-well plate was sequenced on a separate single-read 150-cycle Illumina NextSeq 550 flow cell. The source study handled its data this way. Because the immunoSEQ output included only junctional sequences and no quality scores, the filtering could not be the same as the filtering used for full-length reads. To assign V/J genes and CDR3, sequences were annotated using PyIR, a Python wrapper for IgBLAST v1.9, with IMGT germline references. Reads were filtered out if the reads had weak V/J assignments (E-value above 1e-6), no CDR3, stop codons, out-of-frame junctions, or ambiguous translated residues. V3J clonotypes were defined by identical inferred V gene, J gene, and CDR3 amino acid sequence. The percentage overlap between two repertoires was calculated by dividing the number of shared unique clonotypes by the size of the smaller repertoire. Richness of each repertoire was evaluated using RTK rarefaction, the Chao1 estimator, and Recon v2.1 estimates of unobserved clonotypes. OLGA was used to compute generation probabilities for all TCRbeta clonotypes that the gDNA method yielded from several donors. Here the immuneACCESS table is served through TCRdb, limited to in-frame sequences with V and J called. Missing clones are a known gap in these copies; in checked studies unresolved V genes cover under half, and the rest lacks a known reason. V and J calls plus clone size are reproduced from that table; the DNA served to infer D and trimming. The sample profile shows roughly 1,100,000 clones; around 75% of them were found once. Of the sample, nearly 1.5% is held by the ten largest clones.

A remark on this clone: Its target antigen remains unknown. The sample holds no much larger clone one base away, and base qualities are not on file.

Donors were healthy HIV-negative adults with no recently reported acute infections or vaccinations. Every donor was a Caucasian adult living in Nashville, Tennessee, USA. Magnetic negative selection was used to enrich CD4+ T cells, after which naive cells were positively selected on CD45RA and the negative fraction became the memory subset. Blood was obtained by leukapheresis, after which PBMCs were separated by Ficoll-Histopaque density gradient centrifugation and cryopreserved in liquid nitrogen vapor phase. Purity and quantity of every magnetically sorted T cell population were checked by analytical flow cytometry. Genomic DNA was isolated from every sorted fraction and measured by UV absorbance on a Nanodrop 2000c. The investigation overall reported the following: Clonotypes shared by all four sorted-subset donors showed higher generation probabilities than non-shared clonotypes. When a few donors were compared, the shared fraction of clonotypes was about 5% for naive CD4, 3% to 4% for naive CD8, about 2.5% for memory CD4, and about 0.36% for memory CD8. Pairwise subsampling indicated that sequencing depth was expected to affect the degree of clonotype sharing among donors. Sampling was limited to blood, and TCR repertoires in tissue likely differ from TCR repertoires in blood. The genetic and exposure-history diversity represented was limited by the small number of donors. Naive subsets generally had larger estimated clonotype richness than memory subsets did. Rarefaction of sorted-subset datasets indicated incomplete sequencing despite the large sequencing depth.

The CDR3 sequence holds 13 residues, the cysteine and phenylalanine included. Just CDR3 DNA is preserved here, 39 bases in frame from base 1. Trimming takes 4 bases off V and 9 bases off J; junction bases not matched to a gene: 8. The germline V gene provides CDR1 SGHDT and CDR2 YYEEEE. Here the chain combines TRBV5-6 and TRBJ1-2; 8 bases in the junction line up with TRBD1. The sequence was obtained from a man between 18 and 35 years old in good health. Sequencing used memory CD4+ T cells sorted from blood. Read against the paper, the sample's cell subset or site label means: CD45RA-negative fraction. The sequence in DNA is TGTGCCAGCAGCGCAGGGACAGGAGGAAGCTACACCTTC. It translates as CASSAGTGGSYTF.